Below, 10 T cell receptor beta chains from the same sample are listed, as sequenced in a study of T-cell reconstitution after alpha-beta-depleted transplantation in children. Unique molecular identifiers were incorporated during preparation of the TCRbeta library. TCRdb reprocessed the PCR reads with MiXCR, giving one entry per CDR3 protein. The data hold around 700,000 distinct CDR3 sequences, with 13% observed a single time. Here the sequenced sample was PBMCs, taken before TCRalphabeta/CD19-depleted stem cell transplant. These receptors were collected from a girl aged 2-10 years with congenital amegakaryocytic thrombocytopenia, due to receive a stem cell transplant.

CDR3 sequence: CASRQGRVVHLPNSPLHF. The DNA of the CDR3 is TGTGCCAGCAGACAAGGCAGGGTTGTGCACCTTCCAAATTCACCCCTCCACTTT. The chain joins TRBV11-1 to TRBJ1-6; possible D gene TRBD1, 5 bases. V was pared by 6 bases and J by 7 bases, with 25 bases between. This CDR3 is built from 18 residues. Germline V gene data show CDR1 as SGHAT and CDR2 as FQDESV (reference sequence).

This clonotype occurred a few times. This rearrangement joins TRBV3-1 to TRBJ1-6; no firm D call. The V gene lost 0 bases and the J gene lost 6 bases, with 9 bases spanning the gap. Germline lookup yields CDR1 LGHDT and CDR2 YNNKEL (reference sequence). CDR3 length equals 15 residues. The CDR3 DNA sequence: TGTGCCAGCAGCCAAGATCTGGGCCGTAATTCACCCCTCCACTTT. Protein: CASSQDLGRNSPLHF.

In this sample, this clonotype turned up many times. This chain links TRBV20-1 with TRBJ2-1; the match to TRBD2 covers 13 bases. This CDR3 contains 14 residues. The germline V gene encodes CDR1 DFQATT and CDR2 SNEGSKA (reference sequence). J lost 4 bases, V lost 6 bases, and 3 bases had no gene match. The DNA of the CDR3 is TGCAGTGCAGGGGGACTAGCGGGATACAATGAGCAGTTCTTC. Its translation is CSAGGLAGYNEQFF.

Ten or more counts support this clonotype. This rearrangement joins TRBV12-3 or TRBV12-4 to TRBJ2-1; D not resolved. The ends were cut back, 5 bases at V and 1 base at J, with 15 bases in the middle. The CDR3 totals 16 residues. CDR3: CASSPISLVSYNEQFF. The CDR3 coding sequence is TGTGCCAGCAGTCCAATTAGCTTAGTTTCCTACAATGAGCAGTTCTTC.

This clonotype was recorded a few times. The CDR3: CASRSGTSGTPYQETQYF. The CDR3 DNA reads as TGTGCCAGCAGATCCGGGACTAGCGGGACGCCGTACCAAGAGACCCAGTACTTC. The chain joins TRBV12-3 or TRBV12-4 to TRBJ2-5; the match to TRBD2 covers 13 bases. J gave up 0 bases and V 6 bases, and 10 bases lay outside the gene matches. The CDR3 runs 18 residues.

The chain is built from TRBV5-1 and TRBJ2-7; D could derive from TRBD1 or TRBD2 (5 bases each). This CDR3 region has 16 residues. The V gene's germline CDR1 is SGHRS and CDR2 YFSETQ. V was pared by 6 bases and J by 7 bases, with 26 bases between. CDR3 region: CASKNGAYVLGREQYF. CDR3 nucleotides: TGCGCCAGCAAAAACGGGGCGTACGTTTTGGGTCGGGAGCAGTACTTC.

This clonotype was seen repeatedly, ten times or more. The rearrangement uses TRBV20-1 and TRBJ2-1; TRBD1 matches at 7 bases. Germline values: CDR1 DFQATT, CDR2 SNEGSKA (reference sequence). This CDR3 has 16 residues. V trimming: 6 bases; J trimming: 1 base; junction bases outside the gene matches: 12. The DNA of the CDR3 is TGCAGTGCCACAGGGCCGGGACAGCCTTCCTACAATGAGCAGTTCTTC. Encoded protein: CSATGPGQPSYNEQFF.

This clonotype was seen at least ten times. The chain recombines TRBV27 with TRBJ2-3; D remains unclear. CDR1 MNHEY and CDR2 SMNVEV come from the germline V gene (reference sequence). The CDR3 spans 16 residues. Trimming removed 4 bases at V and 0 bases at J, with 14 bases between. The CDR3 loop is CASSSNRATSTDTQYF. The CDR3 DNA follows: TGTGCCAGCAGTTCCAACAGAGCGACTAGCACAGATACGCAGTATTTT.

This chain connects TRBV14 to TRBJ2-4, with D tentatively TRBD1 (5 bases). Germline V gene lookup returns CDR1 SGHDN and CDR2 FVKESK. V was clipped by 7 bases and J by 3 bases, with 13 bases between them. The CDR3 length is 14 residues. CDR3 in amino acids: CASNASGIKNIQYF. In nucleotides, the CDR3 is TGTGCCAGCAACGCATCAGGGATCAAAAACATTCAGTACTTC.

The J gene is TRBJ1-1, the V gene TRBV19; D unresolved. V was trimmed by 0 bases and J by 7 bases, leaving 12 bases between them. Germline V CDR1 and CDR2: LNHDA, SQIVND (reference sequence). CDR3 length equals 14 residues. CDR3 residues: CASSIDYKNLEAFF. CDR3 sequence (DNA): TGTGCCAGTAGTATAGATTATAAGAACCTTGAAGCTTTCTTT.